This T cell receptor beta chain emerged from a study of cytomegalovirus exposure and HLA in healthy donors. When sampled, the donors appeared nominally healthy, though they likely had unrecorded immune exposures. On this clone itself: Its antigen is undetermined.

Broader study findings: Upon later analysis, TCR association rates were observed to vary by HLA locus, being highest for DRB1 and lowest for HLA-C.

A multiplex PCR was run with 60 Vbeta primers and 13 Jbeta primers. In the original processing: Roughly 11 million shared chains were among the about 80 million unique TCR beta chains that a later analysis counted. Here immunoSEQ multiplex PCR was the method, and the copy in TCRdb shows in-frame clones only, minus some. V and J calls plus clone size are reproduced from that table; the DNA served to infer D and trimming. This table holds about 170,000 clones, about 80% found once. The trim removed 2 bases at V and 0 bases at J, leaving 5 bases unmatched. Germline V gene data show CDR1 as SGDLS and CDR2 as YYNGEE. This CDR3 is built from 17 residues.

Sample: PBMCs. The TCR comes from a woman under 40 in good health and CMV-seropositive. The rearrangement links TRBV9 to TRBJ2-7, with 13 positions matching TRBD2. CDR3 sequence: CASSVTSGGPPSYEQYF. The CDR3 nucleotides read TGTGCCAGCAGCGTGACTAGCGGGGGGCCACCCTCCTACGAGCAGTACTTC.